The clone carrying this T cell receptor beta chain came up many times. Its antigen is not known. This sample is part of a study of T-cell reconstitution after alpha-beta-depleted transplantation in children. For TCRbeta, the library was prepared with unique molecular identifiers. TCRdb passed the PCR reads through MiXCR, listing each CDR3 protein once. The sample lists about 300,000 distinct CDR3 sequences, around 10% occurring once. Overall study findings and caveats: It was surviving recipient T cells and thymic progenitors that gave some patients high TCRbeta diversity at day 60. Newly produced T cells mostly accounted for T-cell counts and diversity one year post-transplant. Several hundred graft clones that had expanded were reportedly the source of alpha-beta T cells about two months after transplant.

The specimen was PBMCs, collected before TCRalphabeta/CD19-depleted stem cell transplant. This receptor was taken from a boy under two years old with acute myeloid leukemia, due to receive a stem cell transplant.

CDR3 bases: TGCAGCGTTTCCCAGGGGGCGCATGGTTCACCCCTCCACTTT. Protein: CSVSQGAHGSPLHF. The chain couples TRBV29-1 to TRBJ1-6; TRBD1 aligns across 8 bases. The ends lost 5 bases at V and 9 bases at J; junction bases unmatched: 9. The length of the CDR3 is 14 residues. Germline loops: CDR1 SQVTM, CDR2 ANQGSEA.